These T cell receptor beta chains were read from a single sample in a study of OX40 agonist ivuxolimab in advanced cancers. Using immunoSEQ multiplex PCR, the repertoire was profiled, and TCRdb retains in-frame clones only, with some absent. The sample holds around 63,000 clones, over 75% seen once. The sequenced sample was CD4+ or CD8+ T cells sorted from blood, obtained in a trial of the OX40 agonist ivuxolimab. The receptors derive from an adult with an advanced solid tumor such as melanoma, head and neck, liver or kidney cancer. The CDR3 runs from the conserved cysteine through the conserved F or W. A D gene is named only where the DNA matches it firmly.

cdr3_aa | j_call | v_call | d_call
CASSLSPDPNYEQYF | TRBJ2-7 | TRBV5-6 | -
CASSALGTSEADTQYF | TRBJ2-3 | TRBV9 | TRBD2
CSAWDRNYGYTF | TRBJ1-2 | TRBV29-1 | TRBD1
CASSSPGTGNYGYTF | TRBJ1-2 | TRBV7-2 | TRBD1
CASSFHPSEGRETQYF | TRBJ2-5 | TRBV5-6 | -
CASSLPRDRSWEDEQFF | TRBJ2-1 | TRBV28 | TRBD1
CASSLTGVGELFF | TRBJ2-2 | TRBV7-9 | -
CASRPSLHRGRNEKLFF | TRBJ1-4 | TRBV11-1 | TRBD1
CASSSWTSMNTEAFF | TRBJ1-1 | TRBV5-1 | -
CASSLAPPYEQYF | TRBJ2-7 | TRBV19 | -
CASSLLPLAKNIQYF | TRBJ2-4 | TRBV11-2 | -
CASSLAPGVNSPLHF | TRBJ1-6 | TRBV11-2 | -
CASRVRGVDTGELFF | TRBJ2-2 | TRBV2 | -
CASSLWGTSNTYNEQFF | TRBJ2-1 | TRBV7-9 | -
CASSFGLGLSYEQYF | TRBJ2-7 | TRBV28 | -
CAWSVRERTEAFF | TRBJ1-1 | TRBV30 | -
CASTKDRDYGYTF | TRBJ1-2 | TRBV5-5 | TRBD1
CASSQIGGVGVLREPQHF | TRBJ1-5 | TRBV7-2 | -
CASSLRDISTYEQYF | TRBJ2-7 | TRBV6-5 | -
CASSVAAGGQPQHF | TRBJ1-5 | TRBV9 | TRBD1
CASSSLRASLASQETQYF | TRBJ2-5 | TRBV7-9 | -
CASSFEGRGQSDTQYF | TRBJ2-3 | TRBV7-9 | TRBD1
CAKPGKAQENNQPQHF | TRBJ1-5 | TRBV27 | -
CASSTSSFTDTQYF | TRBJ2-3 | TRBV5-4 | -
CASSPPGLVAYEQYF | TRBJ2-7 | TRBV18 | TRBD2
CASSLADRPTYEQYF | - | TRBV11-2 | TRBD1
CASSVAGSDTQYF | TRBJ2-3 | TRBV9 | -
CASSQDEGRGGRIDTQYF | TRBJ2-3 | TRBV4-1 | -
CASGQGSSYEQYF | TRBJ2-7 | TRBV27 | TRBD1
CASSYREGNGYTF | TRBJ1-2 | TRBV27 | -
CASSSHPNPRGF | TRBJ1-1 | TRBV7-2 | -
CASSLGMVWGDTEAFF | TRBJ1-1 | TRBV18 | -
CASSTPGLNTGELFF | TRBJ2-2 | TRBV6-1 | -
CAREGTGSTDTQYF | TRBJ2-3 | TRBV2 | -
CASSLATGGSEAFF | TRBJ1-1 | TRBV7-9 | TRBD1
CASSFRGQGNTEAFF | TRBJ1-1 | TRBV28 | TRBD1
CASSGTPNQPQHF | TRBJ1-5 | TRBV5-4 | -
CASSQQDLVGVGEQFF | TRBJ2-1 | TRBV4-1 | -
CASSSVLGNTEAFF | TRBJ1-1 | TRBV6-5 | -
CASSERQGQPQHF | TRBJ1-5 | TRBV6-1 | TRBD1
CASSQSILSGEQFF | TRBJ2-1 | TRBV4-2 | -
CASSLAGRGDTEAFF | TRBJ1-1 | TRBV5-1 | -
CASSPPVGWETQYF | TRBJ2-5 | TRBV18 | -
CASSLRLGGPSTDTQYF | TRBJ2-3 | TRBV5-6 | -
CASSWGVSSYNEQFF | TRBJ2-1 | TRBV5-6 | -
CSEGADTQYF | TRBJ2-3 | TRBV20-1 | -
CASSLAVSMNTEAFF | TRBJ1-1 | TRBV5-1 | -
CASRSEGAPYEQYF | TRBJ2-7 | TRBV6-5 | TRBD1
CASSRLLGGYGNTIYF | TRBJ1-3 | TRBV4-3 | -
CASSAQGQPTDTQYF | TRBJ2-3 | TRBV5-1 | TRBD1
CAISESGQGVYGYTF | TRBJ1-2 | TRBV10-3 | TRBD1
CASSLQLGGTQYF | TRBJ2-3 | TRBV7-8 | -
CASSLVAGTDTQYF | TRBJ2-3 | TRBV5-1 | TRBD2
CASKQGPYGYTF | TRBJ1-2 | TRBV7-9 | -
CASSIQPTGDYGYTF | TRBJ1-2 | TRBV19 | TRBD1